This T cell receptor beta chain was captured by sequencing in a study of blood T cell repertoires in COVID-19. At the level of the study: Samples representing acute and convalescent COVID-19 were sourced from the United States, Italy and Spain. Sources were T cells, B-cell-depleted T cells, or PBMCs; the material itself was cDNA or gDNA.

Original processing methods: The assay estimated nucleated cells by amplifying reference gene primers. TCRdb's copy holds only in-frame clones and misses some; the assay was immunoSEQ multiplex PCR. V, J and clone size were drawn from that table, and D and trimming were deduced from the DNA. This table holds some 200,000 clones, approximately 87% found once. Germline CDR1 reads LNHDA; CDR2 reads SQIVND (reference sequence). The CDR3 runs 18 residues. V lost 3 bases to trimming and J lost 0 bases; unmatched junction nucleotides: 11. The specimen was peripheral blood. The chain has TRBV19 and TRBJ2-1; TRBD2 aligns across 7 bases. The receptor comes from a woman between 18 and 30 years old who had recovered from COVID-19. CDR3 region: CASSMAGGGLSSYNEQFF. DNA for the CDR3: TGTGCCAGTAGTATGGCTGGCGGGGGACTAAGCTCCTACAATGAGCAGTTCTTC.